The present entry profiles one T cell receptor beta chain with its context. Its antigen is not identified. The data derive from a study of cytomegalovirus exposure and HLA in healthy donors. PCR was performed using 60 Vbeta and 13 Jbeta primers. TCRdb's copy holds only in-frame clones and misses some; the assay was immunoSEQ multiplex PCR. The table shows 200,000 to 250,000 clones, with approximately 80% occurring only once. Findings and limits, study-wide: TCR beta chains numbering some 150 were designated cytomegalovirus-associated. Association of under 20,000 TCR beta sequences with HLA alleles was found at 0.05 false discovery rate in a later analysis.

Germline V CDR1 and CDR2: SGHRS, YFSETQ. The CDR3 sequence is 13 residues long. V was clipped by 1 base and J by 4 bases, with 9 bases between them. The clonotype was recovered from a young woman in good health and CMV-seronegative. The rearrangement uses TRBV5-1 and TRBJ2-7; tentative D call: TRBD2 (5 bases). Sequencing was carried out using PBMCs. The CDR3 sequence is CASSLSTGYEQYF. Here the CDR3 DNA reads TGCGCCAGCAGCTTGTCCACGGGATACGAGCAGTACTTC.